This TCR beta chain originates from a study of T cell repertoires in cytomegalovirus infection. About the study: Through public TCR beta signatures, both CMV infection and matching HLA type were indicated.

Study-level results: Dominating the ex vivo response were TCR beta clonotypes that were CMV-specific and HLA-C-restricted. Based on cumulative public TCR beta family frequency, carriers of CMV plus the relevant HLA were identified.

Per the germline V gene, CDR1 is MNHEY and CDR2 is SMNVEV (reference sequence). The CDR3 covers 12 residues. Trimming took off 8 bases at V and 2 bases at J, with 10 bases between the two ends. This clonotype turned up a few times. What it recognizes is unknown. TCRdb reanalysed the reads using MiXCR and keeps one entry per CDR3 protein. This table has about 500,000 distinct CDR3 sequences, 30% to 40% appearing once. The chain carries TRBV27 and TRBJ2-7; D is possibly TRBD1 or TRBD2 (5 bases each). The sequences come from cultured PBMCs, collected from culture after CMV antigen stimulation. The source is a human donor in good health (CMV status not recorded). Some clones in this sample may be carry-over from other donors' samples. CDR3: CASRDLAYEQYF. As DNA, the CDR3 is TGTGCCAGCCGGGACCTCGCCTACGAGCAGTACTTC.